The present TCR beta chain was sequenced within a study of T-cell memory formation after mild COVID-19. This clonotype was seen a handful of times. Its antigen is as yet unknown. The CDR3 covers 13 residues. Germline trimming cut 5 bases from V and 5 bases from J; bases unmatched to any gene: 2. TCR alpha and TCR beta cDNA libraries carrying sample barcodes and UMIs were produced by 5'RACE using constant-segment primers. TCRdb recomputed calls from the 5' RACE reads with MiXCR, one row per CDR3 protein. This sample has around 500,000 distinct CDR3 sequences, with 15% to 20% found just once. Regarding the study as a whole: Later expanders leaned CD4+, whereas clones that contracted between day 15 and 85 were balanced CD4/CD8. That cross-reactive memory joined was suggested by some responding clones appearing in pre-infection memory. CD4+ contracting clones lay mainly in CM and EM, CD8+ ones in EMRA.

The receptor's source is an adult woman who had mild COVID-19 (a few samples of this study predate the infection). Cell type and time point are not known. Sequenced material: PBMCs or a T cell subset sorted from them (not recorded which). The rearrangement uses TRBV12-3 or TRBV12-4 and TRBJ2-5; 10 bases line up with TRBD1. The CDR3 region has the DNA TGTGCCAGCAGTGCGGACAGGGGGGAGACCCAGTACTTC. Translating gives CASSADRGETQYF.